This is a list of T cell receptor beta chains from one sample in a study of cytotoxic CD8 clonotypes in ibrutinib-treated CLL. Clones were sequenced by immunoSEQ multiplex PCR, and TCRdb holds only the in-frame ones, with some missing. Found here are over 14,000 clones, roughly 70% of them singletons; the top ten hold 5.4%. The sequencing used PBMCs, collected before ibrutinib treatment. The source is a human donor with chronic lymphocytic leukemia. Both conserved end residues are part of each CDR3. The order of the fields is V gene, clone size, J gene, D gene, CDR3 protein, CDR3 DNA. A D gene is named only where the DNA matches it firmly. Clone size appears in some rows only: once, few, many, or a class for an expanded clone.

v_gene: TRBV30
abundance: once
j_gene: TRBJ1-5
d_gene: .
CDR3aa: CAWSVGGNQPQHF
CDR3nt: TGTGCCTGGAGTGTAGGCGGGAATCAGCCCCAGCATTTT

v_gene: TRBV18
abundance: .
j_gene: TRBJ1-2
d_gene: .
CDR3aa: CASSPGHGTNYGYTF
CDR3nt: TGTGCCAGCTCACCGGGGCATGGGACTAACTATGGCTACACCTTC

v_gene: TRBV9
abundance: .
j_gene: TRBJ1-4
d_gene: TRBD1
CDR3aa: CASSVETGGNEKLFF
CDR3nt: TGTGCCAGCAGCGTCGAGACAGGGGGCAATGAAAAACTGTTTTTT

v_gene: TRBV28
abundance: few
j_gene: TRBJ1-5
d_gene: TRBD1
CDR3aa: CASSVGTGGTQPQHF
CDR3nt: TGTGCCAGCAGTGTGGGGACAGGGGGCACTCAGCCCCAGCATTTT

v_gene: TRBV7-3
abundance: .
j_gene: TRBJ1-5
d_gene: .
CDR3aa: CASSLAADQPQHF
CDR3nt: TGTGCCAGCAGCTTAGCGGCGGATCAGCCCCAGCATTTT

v_gene: TRBV6-1
abundance: .
j_gene: TRBJ1-2
d_gene: .
CDR3aa: CASSEVGAYNYGYTF
CDR3nt: TGTGCCAGCAGTGAAGTGGGGGCCTACAACTATGGCTACACCTTC

v_gene: TRBV19
abundance: .
j_gene: TRBJ1-3
d_gene: TRBD1
CDR3aa: CASRGIQAPSGNTIYF
CDR3nt: TGTGCCAGCAGGGGGATACAGGCACCCTCTGGAAACACCATATATTTT

v_gene: TRBV29-1
abundance: .
j_gene: TRBJ1-1
d_gene: .
CDR3aa: CSVRGLGTEAFF
CDR3nt: TGCAGCGTCAGGGGATTGGGCACTGAAGCTTTCTTT

v_gene: TRBV7-2
abundance: .
j_gene: TRBJ2-4
d_gene: TRBD1
CDR3aa: CASRPGAARGRNIQYF
CDR3nt: TGTGCCAGCCGTCCCGGGGCAGCCAGGGGGAGAAACATTCAGTACTTC

v_gene: TRBV19
abundance: .
j_gene: TRBJ1-5
d_gene: .
CDR3aa: CASTPWGGAGNQPQHF
CDR3nt: TGTGCCAGTACCCCATGGGGGGGGGCTGGCAATCAGCCCCAGCATTTT

v_gene: TRBV5-1
abundance: .
j_gene: TRBJ1-5
d_gene: .
CDR3aa: CASSPGQSNQPQHF
CDR3nt: TGCGCCAGCAGCCCCGGACAATCCAATCAGCCCCAGCATTTT

v_gene: TRBV11-1
abundance: .
j_gene: TRBJ1-1
d_gene: .
CDR3aa: CASSPGGWTEAFF
CDR3nt: TGTGCCAGCAGCCCGGGGGGCTGGACTGAAGCTTTCTTT

v_gene: TRBV19
abundance: .
j_gene: TRBJ2-3
d_gene: .
CDR3aa: CASSIAGTPTDTQYF
CDR3nt: TGTGCCAGTAGTATCGCCGGGACTCCCACAGATACGCAGTATTTT

v_gene: TRBV6-4
abundance: .
j_gene: TRBJ2-1
d_gene: .
CDR3aa: CASSATTGDEQFF
CDR3nt: TGTGCCAGCAGTGCTACCACCGGGGATGAGCAGTTCTTC

v_gene: TRBV5-8
abundance: .
j_gene: TRBJ1-1
d_gene: .
CDR3aa: CASSPGVNTEAFF
CDR3nt: TGTGCCAGCAGCCCCGGGGTCAACACTGAAGCTTTCTTT

v_gene: TRBV18
abundance: .
j_gene: TRBJ1-1
d_gene: .
CDR3aa: CASSGGIENTEAFF
CDR3nt: TGTGCCAGCTCCGGGGGCATCGAGAACACTGAAGCTTTCTTT

v_gene: TRBV13
abundance: once
j_gene: TRBJ1-3
d_gene: TRBD1
CDR3aa: CASSRRQGANTIYF
CDR3nt: TGTGCCAGCAGCCGCCGGCAGGGGGCGAACACCATATATTTT

v_gene: TRBV18
abundance: .
j_gene: TRBJ1-6
d_gene: .
CDR3aa: CASSPRADSPLHF
CDR3nt: TGTGCCAGCTCACCACGGGCGGATTCACCCCTCCACTTT